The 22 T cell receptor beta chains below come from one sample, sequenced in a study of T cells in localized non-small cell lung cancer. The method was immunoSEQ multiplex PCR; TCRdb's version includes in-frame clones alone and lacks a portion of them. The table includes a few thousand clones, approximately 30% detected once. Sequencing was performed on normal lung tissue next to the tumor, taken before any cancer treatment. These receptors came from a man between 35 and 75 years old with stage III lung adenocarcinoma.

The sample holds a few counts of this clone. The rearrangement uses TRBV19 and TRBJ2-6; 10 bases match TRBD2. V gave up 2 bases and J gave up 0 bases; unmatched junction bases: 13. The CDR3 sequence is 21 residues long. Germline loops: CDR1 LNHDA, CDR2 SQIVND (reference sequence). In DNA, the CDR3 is TGTGCCAGTAGTATAAGTCCCGCTCTAGCGGGGGTCGACTCTGGGGCCAACGTCCTGACTTTC. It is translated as CASSISPALAGVDSGANVLTF.

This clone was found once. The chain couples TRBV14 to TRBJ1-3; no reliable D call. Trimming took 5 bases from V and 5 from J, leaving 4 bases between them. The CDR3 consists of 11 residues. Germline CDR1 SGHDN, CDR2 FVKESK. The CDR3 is CASSRRNTIYF. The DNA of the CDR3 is TGTGCCAGCAGCAGGAGAAACACCATATATTTT.

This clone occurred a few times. The chain's CDR3 is CAWSVAGGDNEQFF. The CDR3, as DNA: TGTGCCTGGAGTGTAGCGGGAGGCGACAATGAGCAGTTCTTC. The chain links TRBV30 to TRBJ2-1; 9 bases line up with TRBD2. This CDR3 has 14 residues. CDR1 is GTSNPN and CDR2 is SVGIG in the germline V gene (reference sequence). The J segment lost 5 bases and the V segment lost 0 bases, leaving 2 bases of the junction unmatched.

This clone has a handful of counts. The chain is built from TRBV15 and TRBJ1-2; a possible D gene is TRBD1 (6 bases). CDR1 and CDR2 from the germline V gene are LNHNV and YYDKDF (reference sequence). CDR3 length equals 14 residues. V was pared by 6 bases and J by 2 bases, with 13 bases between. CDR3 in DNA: TGTGCCACCAGGGGAGCAGGGGAAAACTATGGCTACACCTTC. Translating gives CATRGAGENYGYTF.

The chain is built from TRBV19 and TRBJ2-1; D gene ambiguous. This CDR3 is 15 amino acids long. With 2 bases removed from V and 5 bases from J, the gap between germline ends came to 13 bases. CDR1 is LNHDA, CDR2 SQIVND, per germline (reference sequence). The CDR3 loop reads CASSIWARIDNEQFF. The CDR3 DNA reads TGTGCCAGTAGTATATGGGCTAGAATCGACAATGAGCAGTTCTTC.

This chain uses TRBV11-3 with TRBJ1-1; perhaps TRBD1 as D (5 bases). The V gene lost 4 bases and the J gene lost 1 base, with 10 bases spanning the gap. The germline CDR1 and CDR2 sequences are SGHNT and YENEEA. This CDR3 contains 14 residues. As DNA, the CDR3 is TGTGCCAGCAGCTACAGGTCTGGGAACACTGAAGCTTTCTTT. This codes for CASSYRSGNTEAFF.

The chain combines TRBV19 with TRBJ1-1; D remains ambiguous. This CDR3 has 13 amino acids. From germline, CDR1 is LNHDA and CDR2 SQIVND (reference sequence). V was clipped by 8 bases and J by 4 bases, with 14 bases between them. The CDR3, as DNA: TGTGCCAGTGGCCCGGGTAAGGGCACTGAAGCTTTCTTT. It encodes CASGPGKGTEAFF.

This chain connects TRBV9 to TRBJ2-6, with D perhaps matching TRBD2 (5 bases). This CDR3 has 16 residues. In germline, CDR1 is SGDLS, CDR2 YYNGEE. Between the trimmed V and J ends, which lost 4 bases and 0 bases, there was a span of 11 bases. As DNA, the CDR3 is TGTGCCAGCAGCATTCGACGGGACTCTGGGGCCAACGTCCTGACTTTC. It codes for CASSIRRDSGANVLTF.

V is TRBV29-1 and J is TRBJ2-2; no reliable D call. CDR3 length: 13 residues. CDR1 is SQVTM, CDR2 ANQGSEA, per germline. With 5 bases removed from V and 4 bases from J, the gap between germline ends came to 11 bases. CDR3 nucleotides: TGCAGCGTTTCAGGTAGCTCCACCGGGGAGCTGTTTTTT. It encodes CSVSGSSTGELFF.

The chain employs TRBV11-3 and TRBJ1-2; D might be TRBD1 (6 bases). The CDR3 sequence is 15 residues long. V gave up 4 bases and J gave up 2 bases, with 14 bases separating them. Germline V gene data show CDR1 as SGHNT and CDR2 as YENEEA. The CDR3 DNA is TGTGCCAGCAGCTCTAGAAGCGGACAGAACTATGGCTACACCTTC. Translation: CASSSRSGQNYGYTF.

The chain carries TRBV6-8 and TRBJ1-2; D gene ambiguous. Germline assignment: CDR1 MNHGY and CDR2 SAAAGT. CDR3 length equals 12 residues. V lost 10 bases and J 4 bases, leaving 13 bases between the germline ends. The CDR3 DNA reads TGTGCCATTGGAGGACGTTTCTATGGCTACACCTTC. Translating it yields CAIGGRFYGYTF.

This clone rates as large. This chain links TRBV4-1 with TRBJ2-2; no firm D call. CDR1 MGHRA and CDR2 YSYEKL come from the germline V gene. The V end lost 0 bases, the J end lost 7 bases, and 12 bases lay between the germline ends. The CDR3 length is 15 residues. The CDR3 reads CASSQDWQSSGELFF. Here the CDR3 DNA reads TGCGCCAGCAGCCAAGACTGGCAGTCGAGCGGGGAGCTGTTTTTT.

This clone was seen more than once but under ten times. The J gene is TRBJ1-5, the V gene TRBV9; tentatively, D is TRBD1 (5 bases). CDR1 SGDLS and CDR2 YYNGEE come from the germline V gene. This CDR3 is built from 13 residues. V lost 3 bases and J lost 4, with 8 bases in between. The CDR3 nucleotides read TGTGCCAGCAGCGAAGCAGGGAATCAGCCCCAGCATTTT. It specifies CASSEAGNQPQHF.

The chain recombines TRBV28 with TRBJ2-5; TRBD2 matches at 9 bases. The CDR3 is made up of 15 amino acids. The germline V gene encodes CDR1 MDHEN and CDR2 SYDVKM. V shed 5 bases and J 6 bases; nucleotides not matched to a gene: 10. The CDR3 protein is CASSPSAGGSQTQYF. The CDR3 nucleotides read TGTGCCAGCAGTCCGTCGGCGGGAGGGTCACAGACCCAGTACTTC. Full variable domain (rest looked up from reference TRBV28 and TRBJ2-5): DVKVTQSSRYLVKRTGEKVFLECVQDMDHENMFWYRQDPGLGLRLIYFSYDVKMKEKGDIPEGYSVSREKKERFSLILESASTNQTSMYLCASSPSAGGSQTQYFGPGTRLLVL.

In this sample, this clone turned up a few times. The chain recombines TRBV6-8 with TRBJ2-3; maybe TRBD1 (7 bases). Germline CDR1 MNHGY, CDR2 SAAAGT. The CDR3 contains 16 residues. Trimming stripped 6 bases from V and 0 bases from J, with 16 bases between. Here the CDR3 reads CASSQAGGSSTDTQYF. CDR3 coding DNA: TGTGCCAGCAGCCAAGCAGGGGGGTCTAGCACAGATACGCAGTATTTT.

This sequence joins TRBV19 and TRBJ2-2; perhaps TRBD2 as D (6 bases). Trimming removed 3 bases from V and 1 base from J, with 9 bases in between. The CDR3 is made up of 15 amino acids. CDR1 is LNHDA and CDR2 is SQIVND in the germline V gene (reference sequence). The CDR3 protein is CASSIRRENTGELFF. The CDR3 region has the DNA TGTGCCAGTAGTATTCGGCGGGAGAACACCGGGGAGCTGTTTTTT.

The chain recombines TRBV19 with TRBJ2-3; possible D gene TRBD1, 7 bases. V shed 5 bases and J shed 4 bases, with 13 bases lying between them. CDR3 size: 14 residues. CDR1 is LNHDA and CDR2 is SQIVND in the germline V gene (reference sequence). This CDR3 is CASSPRGAADTQYF. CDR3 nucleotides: TGTGCCAGTAGTCCCAGGGGGGCGGCAGATACGCAGTATTTT.

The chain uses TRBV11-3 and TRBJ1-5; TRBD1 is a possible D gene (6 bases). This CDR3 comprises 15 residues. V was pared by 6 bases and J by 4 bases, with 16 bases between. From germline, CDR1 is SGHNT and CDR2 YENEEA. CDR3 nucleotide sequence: TGTGCCAGCAGGGGTGGGGCCCAGGGGAATCAGCCCCAGCATTTT. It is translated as CASRGGAQGNQPQHF. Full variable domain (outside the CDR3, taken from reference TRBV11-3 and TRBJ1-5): EAGVVQSPRYKIIEKKQPVAFWCNPISGHNTLYWYLQNLGQGPELLIRYENEEAVDDSQLPKDRFSAERLKGVDSTLKIQPAELGDSAVYLCASRGGAQGNQPQHFGDGTRLSIL.

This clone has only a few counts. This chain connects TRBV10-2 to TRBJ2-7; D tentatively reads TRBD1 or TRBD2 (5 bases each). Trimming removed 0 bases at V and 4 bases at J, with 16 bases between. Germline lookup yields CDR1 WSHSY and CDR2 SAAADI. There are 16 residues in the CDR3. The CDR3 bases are TGCGCCAGCAGTGAGTCGGGGGAACATACCATGTACGAGCAGTACTTC. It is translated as CASSESGEHTMYEQYF.

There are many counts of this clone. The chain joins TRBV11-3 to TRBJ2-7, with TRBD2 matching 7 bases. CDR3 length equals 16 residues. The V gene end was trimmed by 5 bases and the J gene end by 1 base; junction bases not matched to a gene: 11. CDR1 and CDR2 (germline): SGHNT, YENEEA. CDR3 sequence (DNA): TGTGCCAGCAGCCCCCGGGCGAGCGGGACGTCCTACGAGCAGTACTTC. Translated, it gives CASSPRASGTSYEQYF.

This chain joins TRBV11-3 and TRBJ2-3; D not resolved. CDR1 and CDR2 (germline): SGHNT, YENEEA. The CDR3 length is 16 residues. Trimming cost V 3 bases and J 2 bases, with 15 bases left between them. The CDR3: CASSFGGRTTTDTQYF. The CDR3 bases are TGTGCCAGCAGCTTTGGTGGACGGACCACCACAGATACGCAGTATTTT.

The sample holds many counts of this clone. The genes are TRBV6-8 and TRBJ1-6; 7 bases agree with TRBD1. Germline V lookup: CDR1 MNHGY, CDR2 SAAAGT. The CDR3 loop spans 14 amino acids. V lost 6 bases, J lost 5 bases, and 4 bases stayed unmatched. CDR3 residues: CASRRTGDNSPLHF. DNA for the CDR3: TGTGCCAGCAGGAGGACAGGAGATAATTCACCCCTCCACTTT.